These 30 T cell receptor beta chains were all obtained from the same sample, sequenced in a study of shared clonotypes between healthy human individuals. The protocol was immunoSEQ multiplex PCR, while the TCRdb copy is restricted to in-frame clones and leaves out a portion. This sample has 400,000 to 550,000 clones, with 79% found just once. Sequencing input: PBMCs. These receptors all come from a woman aged 40 to 50 in good health. Some clones in this sample may be carry-over from other donors' samples.

Of note for this clone: Other DNA sequences from this sample encode an identical CDR3 as well. This chain uses TRBV9 with TRBJ2-2; unclear D gene. The CDR3 is 13 amino acids. CDR1 and CDR2 from the germline V gene are SGDLS and YYNGEE. V was trimmed by 0 bases and J by 5 bases, leaving 5 bases between them. In DNA, the CDR3 is TGTGCCAGCAGCGTAGTGGGGACCGGGGAGCTGTTTTTT. Protein sequence: CASSVVGTGELFF.

The chain joins TRBV4-1 to TRBJ2-3; 10 bases align to TRBD2. The length of the CDR3 is 18 residues. Trimming took 1 base from V and 2 from J; bases not matched to a gene: 9. The germline V gene has CDR1 MGHRA and CDR2 YSYEKL. The CDR3 spells CASSQVILLAGDTDTQYF. DNA for the CDR3: TGCGCCAGCAGCCAAGTTATCCTGCTAGCGGGAGACACAGATACGCAGTATTTT.

The chain couples TRBV18 to TRBJ2-7; D unclear. This CDR3 spans 13 amino acids. Per the germline V gene, CDR1 is KGHSH and CDR2 is LQKENI. The V gene lost 0 bases and the J gene lost 6 bases, with 9 bases spanning the gap. The CDR3 bases are TGTGCCAGCTCACCACCGGGGATTGGCGAGCAGTACTTC. It is translated as CASSPPGIGEQYF.

As concerns this clone: This may come from a read error, since a much larger clone is one base off. J is TRBJ2-3 and V is TRBV7-9; the match to TRBD2 covers 7 bases. This CDR3 comprises 18 residues. The germline CDR1 and CDR2 sequences are SEHNR and FQNEAQ (reference sequence). V shed 3 bases, J shed 4 bases, and the junction held 16 bases outside the gene matches. The CDR3 DNA reads as TGTGCCAGCAGCTTGACCCTAGCGGAAGGGGCGATCGCAGATACGCAGTATTTT. Its protein product is CASSLTLAEGAIADTQYF.

In DNA, the CDR3 is TGTGCCAGCAGACCCGGGACTAGCGGGCCGCTTCTTATCCGGACCCAGTACTTC. It yields the protein CASRPGTSGPLLIRTQYF. The chain uses TRBV27 and TRBJ2-5, with 12 positions matching TRBD2. CDR3 length: 18 amino acids. Germline lookup yields CDR1 MNHEY and CDR2 SMNVEV (reference sequence). J was trimmed by 7 bases and V by 6 bases; bases with no gene match: 18.

The rearrangement uses TRBV29-1 and TRBJ1-1; tentatively, D is TRBD1 (5 bases). Trimming took off 3 bases at V and 1 base at J, with 9 bases between the two ends. The CDR3 consists of 13 residues. CDR1 and CDR2 (germline): SQVTM, ANQGSEA. As DNA, the CDR3 is TGCAGCGTTGAGACAGTCACGAACACTGAAGCTTTCTTT. Translating it yields CSVETVTNTEAFF.

The rearrangement uses TRBV5-4 and TRBJ2-1; D might be TRBD2 (6 bases). V lost 3 bases and J 5 bases, leaving 15 bases between the germline ends. Germline V gives CDR1 SGHNT, CDR2 YYREEE (reference sequence). This CDR3 comprises 15 residues. The CDR3, as DNA: TGTGCCAGCAGCTCTGACGGGGGAGCGAACAATGAGCAGTTCTTC. Its protein product is CASSSDGGANNEQFF.

Only a few counts were recorded for this clone. V is TRBV11-1 and J is TRBJ2-7; perhaps TRBD1 as D (5 bases). This CDR3 is built from 13 residues. Per the germline V gene, CDR1 is SGHAT and CDR2 is FQDESV (reference sequence). Trimming took 6 bases from V and 6 from J, leaving 15 bases between them. The CDR3 bases are TGTGCCAGCAGTCCAGGGCTGGGGCCCGAGCAGTACTTC. It specifies CASSPGLGPEQYF.

This clone was detected a few times. The CDR3 reads CASSTNDRTPTGELFF. Written as DNA, the CDR3 is TGTGCCAGCAGCACCAACGACAGGACGCCCACCGGGGAGCTGTTTTTT. The chain uses TRBV7-8 and TRBJ2-2, with D possibly matching TRBD1 (6 bases). The CDR3 extends over 16 amino acids. V lost 5 bases, J lost 4 bases, and 17 bases lay in between. Germline V gene lookup returns CDR1 SGHVS and CDR2 FQNEAQ.

This rearrangement joins TRBV7-9 to TRBJ1-4; no firm D call. Trimming took 5 bases from V and 8 from J, leaving 18 bases between them. This CDR3 has 15 residues. Germline CDR1 SEHNR, CDR2 FQNEAQ (reference sequence). CDR3 protein: CASSPPRAFDEKLFF. The CDR3 DNA reads as TGTGCCAGCAGCCCCCCCCGGGCTTTCGACGAAAAACTGTTTTTT.

V is TRBV4-2 and J is TRBJ2-5; 10 bases align to TRBD2. CDR3 length: 16 amino acids. J was trimmed by 2 bases and V by 4 bases; bases with no gene match: 7. The germline CDR1 and CDR2 sequences are LGHNA and YNFKEQ. The CDR3 protein is CASSRGLTSGQETQYF. CDR3 DNA sequence: TGTGCCAGCAGCCGAGGCCTGACTAGCGGGCAAGAGACCCAGTACTTC.

The V call is TRBV9, the J call TRBJ2-1; D uncertain. Germline assignment: CDR1 SGDLS and CDR2 YYNGEE. The CDR3 runs to 14 residues. Trimming removed 0 bases from V and 8 bases from J, with 12 bases in between. As DNA, the CDR3 is TGTGCCAGCAGCGTAGTGGGTAGAGGCGATGAGCAGTTCTTC. Its translation is CASSVVGRGDEQFF.

The chain is built from TRBV11-3 and TRBJ2-1, with D possibly matching TRBD1 (6 bases). Germline CDR1 and CDR2: SGHNT and YENEEA. The CDR3 loop spans 14 amino acids. V lost 8 bases, J lost 6 bases, and 17 bases lay in between. Here the CDR3 DNA reads TGTGCCAGCGGCAAAACAGGGATGGCCAATGAGCAGTTCTTC. Its protein is CASGKTGMANEQFF.

This chain uses TRBV14 with TRBJ2-1, with no clear D. Germline lookup yields CDR1 SGHDN and CDR2 FVKESK. V was pared by 1 base and J by 8 bases, with 12 bases between. CDR3 length equals 14 residues. CDR3 nucleotide sequence: TGTGCCAGCAGCCAAGGAATGTGGGATGATGAGCAGTTCTTC. Amino acid sequence: CASSQGMWDDEQFF.

V gene TRBV5-1 combines with J gene TRBJ1-3, with a weak D call TRBD1 (5 bases). V gave up 0 bases and J gave up 0 bases, with 13 bases separating them. The CDR3 covers 17 residues. Germline V gene lookup returns CDR1 SGHRS and CDR2 YFSETQ. CDR3 sequence: CASSLAGGASSGNTIYF. CDR3 DNA sequence: TGCGCCAGCAGCTTGGCCGGGGGAGCTTCCTCTGGAAACACCATATATTTT.

V gene TRBV19 combines with J gene TRBJ2-2; TRBD1 matches at 7 bases. The ends lost 7 bases at V and 3 bases at J; junction bases unmatched: 14. Germline CDR1 LNHDA, CDR2 SQIVND (reference sequence). The CDR3 sequence is 17 residues long. The CDR3 spells CASIRGGDVLDTGELFF. CDR3 bases: TGTGCCAGTATACGAGGGGGCGATGTGCTTGACACCGGGGAGCTGTTTTTT.

The chain is built from TRBV4-1 and TRBJ2-1, with a tentative D call TRBD2 (5 bases). Germline V lookup: CDR1 MGHRA, CDR2 YSYEKL. This CDR3 comprises 16 residues. V lost 0 bases and J lost 5, with 14 bases in between. The CDR3 sequence is CASSQDPRAWNNEQFF. Here the CDR3 DNA reads TGCGCCAGCAGCCAAGATCCGAGGGCCTGGAACAATGAGCAGTTCTTC.

This clone came up many times. This chain uses TRBV19 with TRBJ1-5, with D tentatively TRBD1 (5 bases). V lost 5 bases, J lost 1 base, and 12 bases lay in between. CDR3 length equals 15 residues. The germline V gene encodes CDR1 LNHDA and CDR2 SQIVND (reference sequence). The CDR3 loop is CASSPIRDSNQPQHF. DNA for the CDR3: TGTGCCAGTAGTCCAATCCGGGACAGCAATCAGCCCCAGCATTTT. Combining the CDR3 with reference TRBV19 and TRBJ1-5 gives the whole variable domain DGGITQSPKYLFRKEGQNVTLSCEQNLNHDAMYWYRQDPGQGLRLIYYSQIVNDFQKGDIAEGYSVSREKKESFPLTVTSAQKNPTAFYLCASSPIRDSNQPQHFGDGTRLSIL.

The chain couples TRBV7-2 to TRBJ2-3; D is perhaps TRBD2 (6 bases). V lost 4 bases and J lost 2, with 16 bases in between. Germline CDR1 is SGHTA and CDR2 is FQGNSA. CDR3 length equals 16 residues. This CDR3 is CASSSLGAGNTDTQYF. CDR3 bases: TGTGCCAGCAGCTCCTTAGGGGCGGGGAACACAGATACGCAGTATTTT.

This clone occurred a few times. The chain is built from TRBV18 and TRBJ2-7; TRBD1 is a possible D gene (6 bases). The CDR3 totals 13 residues. Looked up from germline, CDR1 is KGHSH and CDR2 is LQKENI. The V and J ends lost 5 bases and 4 bases respectively, with 12 bases between them. The CDR3 loop is CASSGTTGYEQYF. The CDR3 DNA is TGTGCCAGCTCAGGGACCACAGGGTACGAGCAGTACTTC.

This chain connects TRBV19 to TRBJ1-1; D is unclear. The CDR3 sequence is 13 residues long. The V gene lost 4 bases and the J gene lost 0 bases, with 6 bases spanning the gap. Per the germline V gene, CDR1 is LNHDA and CDR2 is SQIVND (reference sequence). The CDR3 region has the DNA TGTGCCAGTAGTACCGCAGTGAACACTGAAGCTTTCTTT. Protein: CASSTAVNTEAFF.

This sequence joins TRBV6-5 and TRBJ2-2; D unclear. Germline lookup yields CDR1 MNHEY and CDR2 SVGAGI. The CDR3 extends over 16 amino acids. V shed 2 bases and J shed 5 bases, with 15 bases lying between them. CDR3 bases: TGTGCCAGCAGTTACGGCCAGCGCTGGAAAACCGGGGAGCTGTTTTTT. As protein: CASSYGQRWKTGELFF.

In its sample, this clone was seen a few times. The CDR3 sequence is CASSLTGGGLHEQYF. The CDR3 nucleotides read TGTGCCAGCAGTCTCACGGGAGGCGGACTCCACGAGCAGTACTTC. The gene calls are TRBV7-3 and TRBJ2-7; 7 bases line up with TRBD2. V gave up 6 bases and J gave up 5 bases; unmatched junction bases: 13. CDR3 size: 15 residues. Looked up from germline, CDR1 is SGHTA and CDR2 is FQGTGA.

The chain is built from TRBV10-2 and TRBJ2-1; 7 nucleotides match TRBD2. In germline, CDR1 is WSHSY, CDR2 SAAADI. The CDR3 totals 13 residues. V was pared by 7 bases and J by 5 bases, with 5 bases of the junction left unmatched. The CDR3: CASTRGRDNEQFF. CDR3 bases: TGCGCCAGCACCCGTGGGAGGGACAATGAGCAGTTCTTC.

The chain is built from TRBV19 and TRBJ1-5; 8 bases are a match to TRBD1. The CDR3 spans 14 residues. Germline loops: CDR1 LNHDA, CDR2 SQIVND (reference sequence). V shed 4 bases, J shed 7 bases, and the junction held 6 bases outside the gene matches. CDR3 protein: CASSNQGAKQPQHF. The DNA for the CDR3 is TGTGCCAGTAGTAATCAGGGGGCGAAACAGCCCCAGCATTTT.

On this clone itself: A far bigger clonotype differs at one base, so this is likely a read error. J is TRBJ2-2 and V is TRBV19; 10 nucleotides agree with TRBD1. The CDR3 length is 16 residues. CDR1 is LNHDA and CDR2 is SQIVND in the germline V gene (reference sequence). CDR3 coding DNA: TGTGTCAGTAGCACAGACAGGGGGCGAAACACCGGGGAGCTGTTTTTT. This sequence encodes CVSSTDRGRNTGELFF.

There are a few counts of this clone. V usage is TRBV19 and J usage is TRBJ1-1; D gene ambiguous. Germline values: CDR1 LNHDA, CDR2 SQIVND (reference sequence). V was pared by 10 bases and J by 0 bases, with 18 bases between. There are 15 residues in the CDR3. Here the CDR3 reads CATKWQSFMNTEAFF. The CDR3 DNA reads TGTGCCACCAAGTGGCAGTCTTTCATGAACACTGAAGCTTTCTTT.

The chain uses TRBV18 and TRBJ1-2, with a possible D match to TRBD1 (6 bases). Per the germline V gene, CDR1 is KGHSH and CDR2 is LQKENI. The CDR3 has 14 amino acids. V lost 1 base, J lost 3 bases, and 9 bases lay in between. DNA of the CDR3: TGTGCCAGCTCACCACGGGACACGGACTATGGCTACACCTTC. Translation gives CASSPRDTDYGYTF. Full variable domain (outside the CDR3, taken from reference TRBV18 and TRBJ1-2): NAGVMQNPRHLVRRRGQEARLRCSPMKGHSHVYWYRQLPEEGLKFMVYLQKENIIDESGMPKERFSAEFPKEGPSILRIQQVVRGDSAAYFCASSPRDTDYGYTFGSGTRLTVV.

The chain combines TRBV19 with TRBJ2-3, with D uncertain. CDR1 is LNHDA, CDR2 SQIVND, per germline (reference sequence). The germline V and J ends were trimmed by 2 bases and 5 bases, with 14 bases remaining between them. The CDR3 length is 15 residues. The DNA for the CDR3 is TGTGCCAGTAGTATAAGCGTCTGGGCTGGAGATACGCAGTATTTT. This codes for CASSISVWAGDTQYF.

The gene calls are TRBV9 and TRBJ2-7; 11 nucleotides align to TRBD2. The length of the CDR3 is 15 residues. Trimming removed 4 bases from V and 7 bases from J; junction bases left unmatched: 10. Per germline, CDR1 SGDLS and CDR2 YYNGEE. Here the CDR3 reads CASSQTGTSGEEQYF. DNA of the CDR3: TGTGCCAGCAGCCAGACCGGGACTAGCGGTGAGGAGCAGTACTTC. Based on the CDR3 plus reference TRBV9 and TRBJ2-7, the full variable domain is DSGVTQTPKHLITATGQRVTLRCSPRSGDLSVYWYQQSLDQGLQFLIQYYNGEERAKGNILERFSAQQFPDLHSELNLSSLELGDSALYFCASSQTGTSGEEQYFGPGTRLTVT.